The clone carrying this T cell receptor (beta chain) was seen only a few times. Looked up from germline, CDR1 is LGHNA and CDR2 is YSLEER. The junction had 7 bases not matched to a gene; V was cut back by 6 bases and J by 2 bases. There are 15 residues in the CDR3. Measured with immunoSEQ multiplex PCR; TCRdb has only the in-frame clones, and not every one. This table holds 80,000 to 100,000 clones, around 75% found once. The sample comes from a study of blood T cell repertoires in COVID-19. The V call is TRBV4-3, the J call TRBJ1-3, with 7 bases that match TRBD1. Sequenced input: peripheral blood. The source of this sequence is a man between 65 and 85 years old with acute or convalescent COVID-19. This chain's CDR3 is CASSGRQGPGNTIYF. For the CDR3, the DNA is TGCGCCAGCAGTGGCAGACAGGGCCCTGGAAACACCATATATTTT.